This TCR beta chain comes out of a study of blood T cells in healthy people across ages. Study results and limitations: Reliance upon unsorted PBMCs precluded definitive naive versus antigen-experienced comparison.

With a J-beta primer mix and a sample-barcoded 5' primer, a second PCR ran about 6 to 11 cycles. TCRdb independently ran MiXCR on the 5' RACE reads; one entry per CDR3 protein. The profile shows about 1.1 million distinct CDR3 sequences, 35% to 45% of them singletons. A remark on this clonotype: Its antigen is not identified.

CDR1 ENHRY and CDR2 SYGVKD come from the germline V gene. CDR3 length: 15 residues. Trimming pared 8 bases from V and 2 bases from J, leaving 16 bases between. Sequencing input: blood. The gene calls are TRBV10-3 and TRBJ1-5; D may be TRBD1 (5 bases). This clonotype was sampled from a man aged 18 to 30 in good health. DNA of the CDR3: TGTGCCATCGGCGACGGGGGGAGCGGCAATCAGCCCCAGCATTTT. It specifies CAIGDGGSGNQPQHF.